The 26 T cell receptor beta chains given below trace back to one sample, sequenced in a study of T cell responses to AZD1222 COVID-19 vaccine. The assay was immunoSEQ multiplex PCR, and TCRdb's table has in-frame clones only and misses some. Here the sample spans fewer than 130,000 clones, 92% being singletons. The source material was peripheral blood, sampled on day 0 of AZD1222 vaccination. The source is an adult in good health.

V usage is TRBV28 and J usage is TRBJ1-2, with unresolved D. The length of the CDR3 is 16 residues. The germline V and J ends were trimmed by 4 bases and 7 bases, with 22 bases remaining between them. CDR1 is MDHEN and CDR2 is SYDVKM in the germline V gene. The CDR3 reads CASSSPQPGLITGYTF. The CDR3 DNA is TGTGCCAGCAGTTCCCCTCAACCGGGCCTAATTACTGGCTACACCTTC.

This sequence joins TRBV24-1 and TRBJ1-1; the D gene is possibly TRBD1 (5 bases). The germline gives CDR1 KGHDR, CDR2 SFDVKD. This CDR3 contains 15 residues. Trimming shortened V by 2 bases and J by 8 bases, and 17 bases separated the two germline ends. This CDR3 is CATSDSGGNRPEAFF. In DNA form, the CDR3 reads TGTGCCACCAGTGATTCCGGGGGGAATCGTCCCGAAGCTTTCTTT.

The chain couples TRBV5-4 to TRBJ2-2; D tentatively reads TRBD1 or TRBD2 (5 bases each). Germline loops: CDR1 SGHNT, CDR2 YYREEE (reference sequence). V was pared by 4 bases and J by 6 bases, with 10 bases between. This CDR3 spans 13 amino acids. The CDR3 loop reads CASSPGAPGELFF. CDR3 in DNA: TGTGCCAGCAGCCCCGGGGCTCCCGGGGAGCTGTTTTTT.

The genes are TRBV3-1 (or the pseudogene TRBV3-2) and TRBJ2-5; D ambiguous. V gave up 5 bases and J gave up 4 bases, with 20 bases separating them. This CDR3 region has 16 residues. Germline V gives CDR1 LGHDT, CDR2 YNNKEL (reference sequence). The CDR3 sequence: CASSFKLSKSGETQYF. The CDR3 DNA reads TGTGCCAGCAGCTTCAAGCTGAGCAAGAGTGGAGAGACCCAGTACTTC.

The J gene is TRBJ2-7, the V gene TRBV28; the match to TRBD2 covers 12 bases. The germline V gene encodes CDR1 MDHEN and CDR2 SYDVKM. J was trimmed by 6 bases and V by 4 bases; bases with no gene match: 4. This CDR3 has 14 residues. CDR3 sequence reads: CASSSSGRASEQYF. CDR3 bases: TGTGCCAGCAGTTCTAGCGGGAGGGCCTCCGAGCAGTACTTC.

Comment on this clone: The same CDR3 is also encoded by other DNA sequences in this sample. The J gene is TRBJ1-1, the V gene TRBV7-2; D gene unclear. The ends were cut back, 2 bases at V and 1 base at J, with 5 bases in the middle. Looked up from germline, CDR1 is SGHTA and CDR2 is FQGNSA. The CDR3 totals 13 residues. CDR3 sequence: CASSLTRNTEAFF. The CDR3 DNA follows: TGTGCCAGCAGCTTAACACGGAACACTGAAGCTTTCTTT.

The CDR3 is CASSQTSGNTGELFF. The CDR3 DNA sequence: TGCGCCAGCAGCCAGACTAGCGGGAACACCGGGGAGCTGTTTTTT. V and J are TRBV4-3 and TRBJ2-2, with TRBD2 identical over 9 bases. With 3 bases clipped from V and 1 base from J, the junction kept 0 bases outside the gene matches. The V gene's germline CDR1 is LGHNA and CDR2 YSLEER. The CDR3 consists of 15 residues.

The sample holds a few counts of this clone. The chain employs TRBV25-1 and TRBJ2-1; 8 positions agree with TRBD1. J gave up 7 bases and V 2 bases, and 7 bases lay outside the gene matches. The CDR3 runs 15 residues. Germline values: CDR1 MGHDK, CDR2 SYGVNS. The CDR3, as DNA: TGTGCCAGCAGTGAAGGCAGGGGGCTCTGGAATGAGCAGTTCTTC. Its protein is CASSEGRGLWNEQFF. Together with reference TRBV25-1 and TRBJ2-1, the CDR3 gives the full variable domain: EADIYQTPRYLVIGTGKKITLECSQTMGHDKMYWYQQDPGMELHLIHYSYGVNSTEKGDLSSESTVSRIRTEHFPLTLESARPSHTSQYLCASSEGRGLWNEQFFGPGTRLTVL.

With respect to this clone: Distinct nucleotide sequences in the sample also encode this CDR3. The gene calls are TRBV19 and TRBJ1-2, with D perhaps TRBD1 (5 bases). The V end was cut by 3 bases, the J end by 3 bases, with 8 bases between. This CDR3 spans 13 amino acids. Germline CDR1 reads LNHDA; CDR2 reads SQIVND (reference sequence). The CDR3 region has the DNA TGTGCCAGTAGTATTGGGGGGGACTATGGCTACACCTTC. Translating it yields CASSIGGDYGYTF.

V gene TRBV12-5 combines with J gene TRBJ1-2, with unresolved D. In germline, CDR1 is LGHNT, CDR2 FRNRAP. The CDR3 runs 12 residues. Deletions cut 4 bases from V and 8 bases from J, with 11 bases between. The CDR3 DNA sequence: TGTGCTAGTGGTTCTCGGGATTACGGCTACACCTTC. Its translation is CASGSRDYGYTF. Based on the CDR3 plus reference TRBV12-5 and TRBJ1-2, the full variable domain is DARVTQTPRHKVTEMGQEVTMRCQPILGHNTVFWYRQTMMQGLELLAYFRNRAPLDDSGMPKDRFSAEMPDATLATLKIQPSEPRDSAVYFCASGSRDYGYTFGSGTRLTVV.

CDR3 amino acids: CASSLLPGNYGYTF. The CDR3 DNA reads TGCGCCAGCAGCTTGTTGCCGGGGAACTATGGCTACACCTTC. This chain connects TRBV5-1 to TRBJ1-2; D is unclear. The CDR3 contains 14 residues. The germline V gene has CDR1 SGHRS and CDR2 YFSETQ. Trimming left V 1 base short and J 2 bases short, with 9 bases between.

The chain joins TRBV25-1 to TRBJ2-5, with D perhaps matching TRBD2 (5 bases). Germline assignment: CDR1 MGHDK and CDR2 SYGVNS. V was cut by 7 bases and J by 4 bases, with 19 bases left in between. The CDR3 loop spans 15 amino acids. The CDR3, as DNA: TGTGCCAGCACCCCGGCGGACCGAGGGCCAGAGACCCAGTACTTC. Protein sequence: CASTPADRGPETQYF.

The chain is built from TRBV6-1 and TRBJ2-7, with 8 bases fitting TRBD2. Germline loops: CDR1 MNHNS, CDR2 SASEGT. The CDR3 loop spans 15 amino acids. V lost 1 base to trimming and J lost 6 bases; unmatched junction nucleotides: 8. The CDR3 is CASSEDVSGNSEQYF. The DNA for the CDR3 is TGTGCCAGCAGTGAAGATGTTAGCGGGAATTCCGAGCAGTACTTC.

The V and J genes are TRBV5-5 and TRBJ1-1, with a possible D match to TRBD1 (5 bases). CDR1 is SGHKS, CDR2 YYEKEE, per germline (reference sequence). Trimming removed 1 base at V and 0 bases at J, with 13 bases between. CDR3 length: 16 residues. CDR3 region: CASSLLGGWMNTEAFF. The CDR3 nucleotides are TGTGCCAGCAGCTTGTTGGGGGGGTGGATGAACACTGAAGCTTTCTTT. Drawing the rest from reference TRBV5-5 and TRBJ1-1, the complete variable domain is DAGVTQSPTHLIKTRGQQVTLRCSPISGHKSVSWYQQVLGQGPQFIFQYYEKEERGRGNFPDRFSARQFPNYSSELNVNALLLGDSALYLCASSLLGGWMNTEAFFGQGTRLTVV.

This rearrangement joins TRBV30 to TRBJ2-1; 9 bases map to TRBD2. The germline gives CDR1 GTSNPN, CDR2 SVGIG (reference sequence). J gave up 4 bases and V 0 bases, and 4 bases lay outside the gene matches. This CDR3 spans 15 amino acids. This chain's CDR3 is CAWSVAGGRYNEQFF. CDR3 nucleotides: TGTGCCTGGAGTGTAGCGGGGGGCCGATACAATGAGCAGTTCTTC. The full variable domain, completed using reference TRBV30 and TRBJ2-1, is SQTIHQWPATLVQPVGSPLSLECTVEGTSNPNLYWYRQAAGRGLQLLFYSVGIGQISSEVPQNLSASRPQDRQFILSSKKLLLSDSGFYLCAWSVAGGRYNEQFFGPGTRLTVL.

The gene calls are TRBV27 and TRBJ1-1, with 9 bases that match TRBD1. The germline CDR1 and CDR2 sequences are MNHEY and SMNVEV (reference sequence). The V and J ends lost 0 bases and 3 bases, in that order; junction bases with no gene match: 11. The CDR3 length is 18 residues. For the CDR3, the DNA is TGTGCCAGCAGTTTATCCGGGAGGGACAGGGCGTGGCACACTGAAGCTTTCTTT. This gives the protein CASSLSGRDRAWHTEAFF.

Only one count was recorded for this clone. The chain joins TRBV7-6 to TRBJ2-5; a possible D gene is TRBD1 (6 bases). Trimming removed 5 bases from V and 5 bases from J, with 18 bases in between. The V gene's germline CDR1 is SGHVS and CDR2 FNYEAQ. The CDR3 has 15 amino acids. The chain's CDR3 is CASSQDSSSFETQYF. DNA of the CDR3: TGTGCCAGCAGCCAGGACAGTTCGTCCTTTGAGACCCAGTACTTC. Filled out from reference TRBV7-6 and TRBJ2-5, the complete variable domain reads GAGVSQSPRYKVTKRGQDVALRCDPISGHVSLYWYRQALGQGPEFLTYFNYEAQQDKSGLPNDRFSAERPEGSISTLTIQRTEQRDSAMYRCASSQDSSSFETQYFGPGTRLLVL.

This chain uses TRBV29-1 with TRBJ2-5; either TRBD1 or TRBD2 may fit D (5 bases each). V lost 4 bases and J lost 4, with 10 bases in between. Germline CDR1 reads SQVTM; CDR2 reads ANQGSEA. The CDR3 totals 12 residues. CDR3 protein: CSVARGVETQYF. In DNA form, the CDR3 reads TGCAGCGTTGCCCGAGGGGTAGAGACCCAGTACTTC. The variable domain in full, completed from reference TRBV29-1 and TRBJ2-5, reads SAVISQKPSRDICQRGTSLTIQCQVDSQVTMMFWYRQQPGQSLTLIATANQGSEATYESGFVIDKFPISRPNLTFSTLTVSNMSPEDSSIYLCSVARGVETQYFGPGTRLLVL.

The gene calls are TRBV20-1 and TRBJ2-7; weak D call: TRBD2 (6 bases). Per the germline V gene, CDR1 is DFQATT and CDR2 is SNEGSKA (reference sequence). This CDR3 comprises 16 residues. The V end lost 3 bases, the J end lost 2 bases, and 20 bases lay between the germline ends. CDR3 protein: CSASPALASATYEQYF. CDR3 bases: TGCAGTGCTAGTCCCGCGTTGGCTAGCGCGACCTACGAGCAGTACTTC.

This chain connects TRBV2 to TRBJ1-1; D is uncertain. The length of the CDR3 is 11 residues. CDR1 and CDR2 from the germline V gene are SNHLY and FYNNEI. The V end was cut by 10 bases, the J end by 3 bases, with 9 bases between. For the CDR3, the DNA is TGTGCCACCCTTGGTGACACTGAAGCTTTCTTT. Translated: CATLGDTEAFF.

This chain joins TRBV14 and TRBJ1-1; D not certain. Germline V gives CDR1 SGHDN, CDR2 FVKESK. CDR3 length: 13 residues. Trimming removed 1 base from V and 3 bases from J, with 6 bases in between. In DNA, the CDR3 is TGTGCCAGCAGCCAAGGTCTGGACACTGAAGCTTTCTTT. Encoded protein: CASSQGLDTEAFF.

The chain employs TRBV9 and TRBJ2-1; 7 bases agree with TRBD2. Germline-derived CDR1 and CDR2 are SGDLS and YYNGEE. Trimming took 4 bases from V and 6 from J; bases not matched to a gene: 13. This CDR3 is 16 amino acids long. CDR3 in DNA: TGTGCCAGCAGCCCGTCCTTAACGGGGGGACTCAATGAGCAGTTCTTC. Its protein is CASSPSLTGGLNEQFF.

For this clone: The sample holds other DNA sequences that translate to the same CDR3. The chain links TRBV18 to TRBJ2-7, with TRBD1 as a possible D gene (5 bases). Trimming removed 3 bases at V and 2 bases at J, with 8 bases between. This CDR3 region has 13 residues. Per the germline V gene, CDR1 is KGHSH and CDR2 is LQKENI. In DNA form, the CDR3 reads TGTGCCAGCTCACCGGACACGACCTACGAGCAGTACTTC. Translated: CASSPDTTYEQYF.

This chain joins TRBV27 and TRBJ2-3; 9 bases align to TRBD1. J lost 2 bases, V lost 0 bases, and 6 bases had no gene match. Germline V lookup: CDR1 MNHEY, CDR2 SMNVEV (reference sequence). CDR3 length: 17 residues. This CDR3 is CASSLSGTGPFTDTQYF. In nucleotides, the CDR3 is TGTGCCAGCAGTTTATCAGGGACAGGGCCTTTCACAGATACGCAGTATTTT.

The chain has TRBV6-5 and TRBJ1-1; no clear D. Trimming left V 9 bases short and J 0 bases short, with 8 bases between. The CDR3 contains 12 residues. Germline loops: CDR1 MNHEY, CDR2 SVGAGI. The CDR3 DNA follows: TGTGCCAGTGGACGGTTGAACACTGAAGCTTTCTTT. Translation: CASGRLNTEAFF.

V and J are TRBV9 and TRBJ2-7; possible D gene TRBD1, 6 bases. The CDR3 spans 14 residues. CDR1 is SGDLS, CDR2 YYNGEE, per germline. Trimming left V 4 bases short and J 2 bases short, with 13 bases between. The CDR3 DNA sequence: TGTGCCAGCAGCCCACCTCGGGACACCTACGAGCAGTACTTC. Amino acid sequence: CASSPPRDTYEQYF. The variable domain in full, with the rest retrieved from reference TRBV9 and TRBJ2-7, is DSGVTQTPKHLITATGQRVTLRCSPRSGDLSVYWYQQSLDQGLQFLIQYYNGEERAKGNILERFSAQQFPDLHSELNLSSLELGDSALYFCASSPPRDTYEQYFGPGTRLTVT.